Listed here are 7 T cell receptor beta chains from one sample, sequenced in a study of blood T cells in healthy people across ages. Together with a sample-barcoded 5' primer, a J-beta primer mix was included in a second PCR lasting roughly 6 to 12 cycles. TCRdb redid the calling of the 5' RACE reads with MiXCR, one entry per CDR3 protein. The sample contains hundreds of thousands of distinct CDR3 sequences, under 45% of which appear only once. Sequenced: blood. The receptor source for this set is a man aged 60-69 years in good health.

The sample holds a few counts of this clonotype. The CDR3 coding sequence is TGCAGCGTTGAGACCAATTCAGGCTATGGCTACACCTTC. As protein: CSVETNSGYGYTF. The chain is built from TRBV29-1 and TRBJ1-2; D gene ambiguous. CDR1 is SQVTM, CDR2 ANQGSEA, per germline. The CDR3 extends over 13 amino acids. Between the trimmed V and J ends, which lost 3 bases and 4 bases, there was a span of 12 bases.

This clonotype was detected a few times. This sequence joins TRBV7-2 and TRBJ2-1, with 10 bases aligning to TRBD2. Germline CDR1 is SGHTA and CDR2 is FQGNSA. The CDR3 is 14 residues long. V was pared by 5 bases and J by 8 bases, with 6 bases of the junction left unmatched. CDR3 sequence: CASSRLAGFDEQFF. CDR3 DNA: TGTGCCAGCAGCCGACTAGCGGGTTTTGATGAGCAGTTCTTC.

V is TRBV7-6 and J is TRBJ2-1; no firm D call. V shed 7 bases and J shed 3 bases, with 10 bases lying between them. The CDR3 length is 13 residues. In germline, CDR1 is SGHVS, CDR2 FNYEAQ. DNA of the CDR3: TGTGCCAGCACCCGGACCGGCTACAATGAGCAGTTCTTC. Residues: CASTRTGYNEQFF.

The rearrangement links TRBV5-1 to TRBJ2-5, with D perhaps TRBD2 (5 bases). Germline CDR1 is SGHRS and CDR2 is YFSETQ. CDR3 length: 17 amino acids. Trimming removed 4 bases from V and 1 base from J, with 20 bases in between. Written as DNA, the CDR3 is TGCGCCAGCAGCAAGGCCCCGGGAACAACCTCCCAAGAGACCCAGTACTTC. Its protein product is CASSKAPGTTSQETQYF.

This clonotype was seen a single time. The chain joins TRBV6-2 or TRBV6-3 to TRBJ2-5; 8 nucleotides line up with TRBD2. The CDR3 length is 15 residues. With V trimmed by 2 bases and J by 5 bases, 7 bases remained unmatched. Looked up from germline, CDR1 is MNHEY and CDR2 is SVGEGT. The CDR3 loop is CASSYLGGAGETQYF. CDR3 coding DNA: TGTGCCAGCAGTTACCTCGGGGGGGCAGGGGAGACCCAGTACTTC.

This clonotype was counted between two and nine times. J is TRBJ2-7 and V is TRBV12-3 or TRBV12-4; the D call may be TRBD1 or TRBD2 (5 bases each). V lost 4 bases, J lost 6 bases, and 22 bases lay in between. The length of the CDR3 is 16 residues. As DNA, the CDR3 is TGTGCCAGCAGTTCCCAACTTCCAGGGAGAGGTGGCGAGCAGTACTTC. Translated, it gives CASSSQLPGRGGEQYF.

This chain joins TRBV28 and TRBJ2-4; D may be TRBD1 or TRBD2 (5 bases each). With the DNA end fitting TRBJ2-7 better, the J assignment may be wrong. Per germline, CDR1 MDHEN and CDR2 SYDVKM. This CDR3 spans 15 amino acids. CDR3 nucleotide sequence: TGTGCCAGCAGTTTAGAGGGGTCAGCTTACTACGAGCAGTACTTC. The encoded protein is CASSLEGSAYYEQYF.